The 24 T cell receptor beta chains in this list originate from one sample, sequenced in a study of blood T cells in healthy people across ages. A J-beta primer mix and a sample-barcoded 5' primer were used in a second PCR of roughly 7 to 12 cycles. Via MiXCR, TCRdb re-called the 5' RACE reads, giving one row per CDR3 protein. The sample includes 750,000 to 850,000 distinct CDR3 sequences, 25% of them seen just once. These same records also appear under a second study, on T cells of mothers and their children.

Sequenced: blood. The source of these receptors is a boy between 10 and 17 years old in good health.

The V call is TRBV29-1, the J call TRBJ2-5; D is unresolved. The CDR3 sequence is 10 residues long. Trimming cost V 5 bases and J 7 bases, with 8 bases left between them. Germline values: CDR1 SQVTM, CDR2 ANQGSEA. The CDR3 loop is CSVSMVTQYF. DNA of the CDR3: TGCAGCGTTTCAATGGTGACCCAGTACTTC.

The V gene is TRBV24-1, the J gene TRBJ2-2; TRBD1 matches at 10 bases. CDR1 KGHDR and CDR2 SFDVKD come from the germline V gene. The ends lost 4 bases at V and 4 bases at J; junction bases unmatched: 8. CDR3 length: 17 residues. The CDR3 sequence is CATSDRRGQGSTGELFF. CDR3 DNA: TGTGCCACCAGTGACCGGAGGGGACAGGGGTCCACCGGGGAGCTGTTTTTT.

There are a few counts of this clonotype. The rearrangement uses TRBV15 and TRBJ1-4, with 10 bases that match TRBD1. This CDR3 comprises 17 residues. With V trimmed by 1 base and J by 5 bases, 7 bases remained unmatched. Germline V CDR1 and CDR2: LNHNV, YYDKDF (reference sequence). The CDR3 region has the DNA TGTGCCACCAGCAGAGTCAACCCGGGACAGGGGAATGAAAAACTGTTTTTT. Translation gives CATSRVNPGQGNEKLFF.

This clonotype has a handful of counts. The CDR3 DNA reads as TGTGCCAGCAGCCAAGATTTGGGAGAGCAGTACTTC. This encodes CASSQDLGEQYF. The rearrangement joins TRBV3-1 to TRBJ2-7, with D unresolved. The CDR3 has 12 residues. The germline V and J ends were trimmed by 0 bases and 7 bases, with 7 bases remaining between them. Germline lookup yields CDR1 LGHDT and CDR2 YNNKEL (reference sequence).

This chain links TRBV7-9 with TRBJ1-1, with TRBD1 identical over 9 bases. J was trimmed by 4 bases and V by 5 bases; bases with no gene match: 8. CDR3 size: 15 residues. The germline V gene has CDR1 SEHNR and CDR2 FQNEAQ (reference sequence). CDR3 DNA sequence: TGTGCCAGCAGCGGATACAGGGGGCGCACCACTGAAGCTTTCTTT. It translates to CASSGYRGRTTEAFF.

The chain is built from TRBV20-1 and TRBJ2-5, with 9 bases that match TRBD1. CDR1 and CDR2 from the germline V gene are DFQATT and SNEGSKA (reference sequence). The CDR3 is 21 residues long. This CDR3 reads CLWYYRRPGQGPRWAQETQYF. CDR3 nucleotide sequence: TGCCTTTGGTATTATCGAAGGCCAGGACAGGGGCCCCGGTGGGCCCAAGAGACCCAGTACTTC.

J is TRBJ2-1 and V is TRBV7-9, with 9 bases fitting TRBD2. The CDR3 loop spans 16 amino acids. V lost 5 bases to trimming and J lost 5 bases; unmatched junction nucleotides: 10. Germline CDR1 reads SEHNR; CDR2 reads FQNEAQ (reference sequence). CDR3 sequence (DNA): TGTGCCAGCAGCGCGAAGGGCGGGAGGGCTCACAATGAGCAGTTCTTC. Its translation: CASSAKGGRAHNEQFF.

The chain employs TRBV6-5 and TRBJ2-4, with D perhaps TRBD1 (6 bases). Per the germline V gene, CDR1 is MNHEY and CDR2 is SVGAGI. There are 15 residues in the CDR3. V gave up 5 bases and J gave up 2 bases, with 13 bases separating them. The CDR3 bases are TGTGCCAGCAGTCCGATAGGGGGTCCCAAAAACATTCAGTACTTC. Amino acids: CASSPIGGPKNIQYF.

The chain uses TRBV6-6 and TRBJ2-7; the match to TRBD2 covers 7 bases. The germline V gene has CDR1 MNHNY and CDR2 SVGAGI (reference sequence). V shed 2 bases, J shed 4 bases, and the junction held 8 bases outside the gene matches. This CDR3 contains 15 residues. The CDR3 is CASSYVWLAAYEQYF. The CDR3 DNA reads as TGTGCCAGCAGTTACGTCTGGCTAGCGGCTTACGAGCAGTACTTC.

J is TRBJ2-5 and V is TRBV12-3 or TRBV12-4; a weak D match, TRBD1 (5 bases). TRBJ2-1 matches the DNA end more closely, so the J call is doubtful. The CDR3 consists of 12 residues. The DNA of the CDR3 is TGTGCCAGCATTAGCAGGGATTATGAGCAGTTCTTC. This gives the protein CASISRDYEQFF.

The chain carries TRBV28 and TRBJ2-5; 8 bases fit TRBD1. TRBJ2-1 matches the DNA end more closely, so the J call is doubtful. The CDR3 is made up of 15 amino acids. The germline V gene has CDR1 MDHEN and CDR2 SYDVKM. The CDR3: CASSKRGQVQETQFF. The CDR3 region has the DNA TGTGCCAGCAGCAAAAGGGGACAGGTTCAAGAGACCCAGTTCTTC.

The rearrangement links TRBV7-2 to TRBJ2-1; tentative D call: TRBD2 (6 bases). Deletions cut 5 bases from V and 4 bases from J, with 18 bases between. Germline V gene data show CDR1 as SGHTA and CDR2 as FQGNSA. CDR3 length: 16 amino acids. The CDR3 loop is CASSPRRAGLYNEQFF. The CDR3 DNA reads TGTGCCAGCAGCCCCCGTAGAGCGGGCCTATACAATGAGCAGTTCTTC.

CDR3 DNA: TGTGCCAGCAGCTTAGTTGCGACGGCTGGTGAGCAGTTCTTC. This translates into CASSLVATAGEQFF. V usage is TRBV7-9 and J usage is TRBJ2-1; D is undetermined. The V end lost 1 base, the J end lost 9 bases, and 13 bases lay between the germline ends. Germline CDR1 is SEHNR and CDR2 is FQNEAQ (reference sequence). The CDR3 runs to 14 residues. The full variable domain, its missing parts supplied by reference TRBV7-9 and TRBJ2-1, is DTGVSQNPRHKITKRGQNVTFRCDPISEHNRLYWYRQTLGQGPEFLTYFQNEAQLEKSRLLSDRFSAERPKGSFSTLEIQRTEQGDSAMYLCASSLVATAGEQFFGPGTRLTVL.

This clonotype appeared a few times. The rearrangement links TRBV20-1 to TRBJ1-2; 9 bases fit TRBD1. The CDR3 totals 13 residues. J lost 2 bases, V lost 5 bases, and 3 bases had no gene match. The germline V gene has CDR1 DFQATT and CDR2 SNEGSKA (reference sequence). DNA of the CDR3: TGCAGTGCTGGGACAGGGTTCAACTATGGCTACACCTTC. As protein: CSAGTGFNYGYTF.

This chain links TRBV18 with TRBJ2-5, with 8 positions matching TRBD1. The last part of the DNA fits TRBJ2-7 better; the J call may be wrong. This CDR3 is 14 amino acids long. Germline values: CDR1 KGHSH, CDR2 LQKENI. DNA for the CDR3: TGTGCCAGCTCACCGGGGGACAGGCCCTTCGAGCAGTACTTC. Residues: CASSPGDRPFEQYF.

Notes on this clonotype: At one boundary the junction diverges from the germline segment, which might be a read error. The chain uses TRBV7-3 and TRBJ2-1; 9 bases align to TRBD2. Germline CDR1 is SGHTA and CDR2 is FQGTGA. The CDR3 runs 13 residues. The CDR3 sequence: CASSFRLAEPVYF. CDR3 bases: TGTGCCAGCAGCTTCCGACTAGCGGAGCCGGTATACTTC.

This clonotype was counted a few times. The V call is TRBV2, the J call TRBJ2-1; D possibly corresponds to TRBD2 (5 bases). The CDR3 is 15 residues long. The germline V gene encodes CDR1 SNHLY and CDR2 FYNNEI. V gave up 1 base and J gave up 6 bases, with 13 bases separating them. CDR3 DNA sequence: TGTGCCAGCAGTGAAGGGCTAGCCGCAGCCAATGAGCAGTTCTTC. It codes for CASSEGLAAANEQFF.

The rearrangement links TRBV6-2 or TRBV6-3 to TRBJ2-5, with D tentatively TRBD1 (6 bases). Between the trimmed V and J ends, which lost 5 bases and 4 bases, there was a span of 20 bases. CDR1 and CDR2 from the germline V gene are MNHEY and SVGEGT. This CDR3 contains 16 residues. The chain's CDR3 is CASSPRIQGLVETQYF. CDR3 DNA sequence: TGTGCCAGCAGTCCTAGAATACAGGGTTTGGTAGAGACCCAGTACTTC.

The chain has TRBV20-1 and TRBJ1-1, with D tentatively TRBD1 (5 bases). This CDR3 contains 15 residues. The germline V gene has CDR1 DFQATT and CDR2 SNEGSKA (reference sequence). Trimming removed 5 bases from V and 1 base from J, with 17 bases in between. In nucleotides, the CDR3 is TGCAGTGCTGGTCGGGGGAGTATCGAGAACACTGAAGCTTTCTTT. Its translation is CSAGRGSIENTEAFF.

About this clonotype itself: Mismatch with germline at one junction end may stem from a read error. The V and J genes are TRBV5-1 and TRBJ2-7; D not resolved. CDR1 is SGHRS and CDR2 is YFSETQ in the germline V gene. CDR3 length: 14 residues. Written as DNA, the CDR3 is TGCGCCAGCAGCCTTGAGGAGAGCTCCTATGAGCAGTACTTC. Its protein product is CASSLEESSYEQYF.

The chain carries TRBV5-5 and TRBJ2-1, with D hard to call. Germline CDR1 reads SGHKS; CDR2 reads YYEKEE (reference sequence). V shed 0 bases and J shed 0 bases, with 13 bases lying between them. The CDR3 extends over 17 amino acids. Written as DNA, the CDR3 is TGTGCCAGCAGCTTGGAAGAACTTTATAGCTCCTACAATGAGCAGTTCTTC. This codes for CASSLEELYSSYNEQFF.

Only a few counts were recorded for this clonotype. The CDR3 DNA sequence: TGCAGCGTTTACGGGAGCACCGGGGAGCTGTTTTTT. It codes for CSVYGSTGELFF. This chain links TRBV29-1 with TRBJ2-2, with D perhaps TRBD2 (6 bases). Trimming left V 5 bases short and J 4 bases short, with 8 bases between. CDR3 length: 12 amino acids. Germline loops: CDR1 SQVTM, CDR2 ANQGSEA.

Here the CDR3 DNA reads TGTGCCAGCAGCTCAGAACCCCCCGGGGGACCCTACGAGCAGTACTTC. Its translation: CASSSEPPGGPYEQYF. The chain combines TRBV7-6 with TRBJ2-7, with D possibly matching TRBD2 (6 bases). From germline, CDR1 is SGHVS and CDR2 FNYEAQ. Trimming pared 4 bases from V and 2 bases from J, leaving 18 bases between. This CDR3 comprises 16 residues.

The chain is built from TRBV27 and TRBJ2-7, with 7 positions matching TRBD2. After removal of 4 bases from V and 4 bases from J, the junction contained 10 bases not matched to a gene. The CDR3 extends over 15 amino acids. Germline V gene lookup returns CDR1 MNHEY and CDR2 SMNVEV (reference sequence). The CDR3 DNA is TGTGCCAGCAGTTCCATGGGGGGGGGAATGTACGAGCAGTACTTC. Translation: CASSSMGGGMYEQYF.